The present entry profiles one TCR beta chain with its context. Its antigen is unidentified. The DNA ends 3 residues before the CDR3 does, and the rest of the CDR3 is filled in from the germline J gene. Germline CDR1 reads DFQATT; CDR2 reads SNEGSKA (reference sequence). This CDR3 spans 15 amino acids. The ends were cut back, 0 bases at V and 6 bases at J, with 17 bases in the middle. This sample was taken from a study of T cells in women clearing cervical HPV infection. Across the whole study: Controls were women whose single incident HPV16 infection cleared within 12 months without precancer or cancer. Case blood was drawn when the lesion was first found; control blood after infection became undetectable. Study-wide results and caveats: Repertoire richness, not evenness, was significantly elevated in CIN3+ cases versus controls. Richness plus V gene abundances separated cases from controls with AUC 0.7 to 0.9.

Assay used: immunoSEQ multiplex PCR; TCRdb lists only in-frame clones, some missing. The listing contains tens of thousands of clones. The chain carries TRBV20-1 and TRBJ2-5; no clear D gene. The specimen was blood buffy coat. The clonotype was recovered from a woman aged 18 to 75 with a cervical HPV16 infection that either progressed to CIN3+ or cleared (not recorded which). CDR3 DNA (partial): TGCAGTGCTAGAGACCCTAGTGGCATCTCGCAGACC. This gives the protein CSARDPSGISQT. Given in full, the CDR3 is CSARDPSGISQTQYF.